The subject of this entry is one T cell receptor (beta chain). Its antigen is still unknown. This sample stems from a study of T cell responses to AZD1222 COVID-19 vaccine. Study results and limitations: Reportedly, close to half of spike-specific TCRs are directed against unmutated variant regions. Baseline seropositives among AZD1222 recipients totaled only five to seven.

CDR3 length equals 16 residues. Germline CDR1 and CDR2: MRHNA and SNTAGT. V was pared by 3 bases and J by 5 bases, with 6 bases of the junction left unmatched. Assay: immunoSEQ multiplex PCR; the TCRdb copy retains only in-frame clones and omits some. The sample holds around 100,000 clones, more than 90% seen once. The origin of this receptor is an adult in good health. This rearrangement joins TRBV6-4 to TRBJ2-1, with 11 bases that match TRBD2. The sequences come from peripheral blood, collected on day 0 of AZD1222 vaccination. The CDR3 is CASSDSGTSGHNEQFF. In DNA form, the CDR3 reads TGTGCCAGCAGTGATTCCGGGACTAGCGGCCACAATGAGCAGTTCTTC.